What follows describes a single T cell receptor beta chain. The sample belongs to a study of blood T cell repertoires in COVID-19. Per the study methods: Estimation of nucleated cell counts was performed using reference gene primer amplification. The method was immunoSEQ multiplex PCR; TCRdb's version includes in-frame clones alone and lacks a portion of them. The V and J calls and clone size are taken from that table; D and trimming were inferred from the DNA. This table holds roughly 80,000 clones, about 80% found once. V lost 5 bases and J 3 bases, leaving 20 bases between the germline ends. The CDR3 runs 17 residues. Germline CDR1 SGHTA, CDR2 FQGNSA.

This chain links TRBV7-2 with TRBJ1-3, with D possibly matching TRBD1 (6 bases). The TCR was taken from a human donor in a cohort sampled during active COVID-19. Input material: peripheral blood. The DNA for the CDR3 is TGTGCCAGCAGCCGGGGTGGGGGTACAGGGAGTGGAAACACCATATATTTT. Its protein product is CASSRGGGTGSGNTIYF. The full variable domain, in which reference TRBV7-2 and TRBJ1-3 provide the parts outside the CDR3, is GAGVSQSPSNKVTEKGKDVELRCDPISGHTALYWYRQSLGQGLEFLIYFQGNSAPDKSGLPSDRFSAERTGGSVSTLTIQRTQQEDSAVYLCASSRGGGTGSGNTIYFGEGSWLTVV.